The sample holds one count of the clone carrying this T cell receptor (beta chain). These data belong to a study of blood T cell repertoires in COVID-19. Study overall: COVID-19 samples, acute and convalescent, were from the United States, Italy and Spain.

The authors' processing: Cell counts per sample came from amplifying reference gene primers. Sequencing used immunoSEQ multiplex PCR; TCRdb keeps in-frame clones, though not all of them. V, J and clone size derive from that table, while D and trimming were established from the DNA sequence. The table has under 200,000 clones, approximately 86% seen once. Germline values: CDR1 LNHDA, CDR2 SQIVND (reference sequence). This CDR3 region has 20 residues. V lost 4 bases, J lost 0 bases, and 15 bases stayed unmatched. The clonotype originates from a woman of 80 years or more with COVID-19, enrolled during active disease. This chain uses TRBV19 with TRBJ2-6, with TRBD2 identical over 7 bases. The sample consisted of peripheral blood. For the CDR3, the DNA is TGTGCCAGTAGTACCGACCTGGGAGGGGCGCTCCTCTCTGGGGCCAACGTCCTGACTTTC. It translates to CASSTDLGGALLSGANVLTF.